This T cell receptor (beta chain) was observed in a study of STAT5B mutations in CD4+ large granular lymphocyte leukemia. Findings and limits, study-wide: No patients shared main leukemic clonotypes, though approximately 26% appeared at low frequency elsewhere. Only 6 or 7 CD4-sorted patient samples were compared with healthy controls for clonality. TRBV06-family usage was enriched in top patient clones (8/27) versus controls (2/35).

As for this clone: The target antigen is unknown.

TCRdb's copy holds only in-frame clones and misses some; the assay was immunoSEQ multiplex PCR. The top ten clones hold under 2% of a sample with 5,800 or so clones, just under 75% of them seen once. J lost 5 bases, V lost 3 bases, and 13 bases had no gene match. The CDR3 runs to 15 residues. Germline values: CDR1 SQVTM, CDR2 ANQGSEA. The V and J genes are TRBV29-1 and TRBJ2-7, with 7 bases fitting TRBD1. The sample consisted of PBMCs. The clonotype originates from a woman between 65 and 79 years old with CD4+ T-cell large granular lymphocyte leukemia. CDR3 DNA: TGCAGCGTTGAGTTGTTGGGACAGCCTAACGACGAGCAGTACTTC. It encodes CSVELLGQPNDEQYF.